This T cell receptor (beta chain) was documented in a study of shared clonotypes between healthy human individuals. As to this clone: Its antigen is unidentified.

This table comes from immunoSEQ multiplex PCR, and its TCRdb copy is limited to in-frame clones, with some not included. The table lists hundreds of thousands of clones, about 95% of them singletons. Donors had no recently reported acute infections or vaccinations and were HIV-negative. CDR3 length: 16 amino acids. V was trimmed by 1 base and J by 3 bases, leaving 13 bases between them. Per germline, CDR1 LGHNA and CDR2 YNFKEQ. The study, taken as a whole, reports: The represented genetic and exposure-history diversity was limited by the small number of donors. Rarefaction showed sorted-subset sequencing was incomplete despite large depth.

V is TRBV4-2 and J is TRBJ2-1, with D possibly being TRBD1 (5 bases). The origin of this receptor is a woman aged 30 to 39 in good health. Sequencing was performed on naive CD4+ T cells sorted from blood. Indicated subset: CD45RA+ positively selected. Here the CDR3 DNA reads TGTGCCAGCAGCCAAGGGGGCCGAGACAACTACAATGAGCAGTTCTTC. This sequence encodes CASSQGGRDNYNEQFF.